This TCR beta chain was obtained from a study of cytomegalovirus exposure and HLA in healthy donors. Turning to the study itself: Earlier results showed 120 million or so unique TCR beta sequences derived from 150 million to 200 million T cells. Study observations and caveats: Researchers counted over 150 TCR beta chains as cytomegalovirus-associated. In a later analysis, across HLA loci, associated TCR counts were highest for DRB1, lowest for HLA-C.

V lost 5 bases, J lost 7 bases, and 13 bases stayed unmatched. The CDR3 totals 15 residues. Per germline, CDR1 LNHDA and CDR2 SQIVND (reference sequence). PCR was performed using 60 Vbeta and 13 Jbeta primers. Clones were sequenced by immunoSEQ multiplex PCR, and TCRdb holds only the in-frame ones, with some missing. The sample carries under 150,000 clones, 80% recorded once. Details on this clone: Its antigen is still unknown.

Sequences were obtained from PBMCs. The sequence was obtained from a man aged 25-45 years in good health and CMV-seronegative. The chain has TRBV19 and TRBJ2-7; 8 nucleotides match TRBD1. CDR3 protein: CASSWTGFPPGEQYF. CDR3 DNA: TGTGCCAGTAGTTGGACAGGGTTCCCTCCCGGGGAGCAGTACTTC.